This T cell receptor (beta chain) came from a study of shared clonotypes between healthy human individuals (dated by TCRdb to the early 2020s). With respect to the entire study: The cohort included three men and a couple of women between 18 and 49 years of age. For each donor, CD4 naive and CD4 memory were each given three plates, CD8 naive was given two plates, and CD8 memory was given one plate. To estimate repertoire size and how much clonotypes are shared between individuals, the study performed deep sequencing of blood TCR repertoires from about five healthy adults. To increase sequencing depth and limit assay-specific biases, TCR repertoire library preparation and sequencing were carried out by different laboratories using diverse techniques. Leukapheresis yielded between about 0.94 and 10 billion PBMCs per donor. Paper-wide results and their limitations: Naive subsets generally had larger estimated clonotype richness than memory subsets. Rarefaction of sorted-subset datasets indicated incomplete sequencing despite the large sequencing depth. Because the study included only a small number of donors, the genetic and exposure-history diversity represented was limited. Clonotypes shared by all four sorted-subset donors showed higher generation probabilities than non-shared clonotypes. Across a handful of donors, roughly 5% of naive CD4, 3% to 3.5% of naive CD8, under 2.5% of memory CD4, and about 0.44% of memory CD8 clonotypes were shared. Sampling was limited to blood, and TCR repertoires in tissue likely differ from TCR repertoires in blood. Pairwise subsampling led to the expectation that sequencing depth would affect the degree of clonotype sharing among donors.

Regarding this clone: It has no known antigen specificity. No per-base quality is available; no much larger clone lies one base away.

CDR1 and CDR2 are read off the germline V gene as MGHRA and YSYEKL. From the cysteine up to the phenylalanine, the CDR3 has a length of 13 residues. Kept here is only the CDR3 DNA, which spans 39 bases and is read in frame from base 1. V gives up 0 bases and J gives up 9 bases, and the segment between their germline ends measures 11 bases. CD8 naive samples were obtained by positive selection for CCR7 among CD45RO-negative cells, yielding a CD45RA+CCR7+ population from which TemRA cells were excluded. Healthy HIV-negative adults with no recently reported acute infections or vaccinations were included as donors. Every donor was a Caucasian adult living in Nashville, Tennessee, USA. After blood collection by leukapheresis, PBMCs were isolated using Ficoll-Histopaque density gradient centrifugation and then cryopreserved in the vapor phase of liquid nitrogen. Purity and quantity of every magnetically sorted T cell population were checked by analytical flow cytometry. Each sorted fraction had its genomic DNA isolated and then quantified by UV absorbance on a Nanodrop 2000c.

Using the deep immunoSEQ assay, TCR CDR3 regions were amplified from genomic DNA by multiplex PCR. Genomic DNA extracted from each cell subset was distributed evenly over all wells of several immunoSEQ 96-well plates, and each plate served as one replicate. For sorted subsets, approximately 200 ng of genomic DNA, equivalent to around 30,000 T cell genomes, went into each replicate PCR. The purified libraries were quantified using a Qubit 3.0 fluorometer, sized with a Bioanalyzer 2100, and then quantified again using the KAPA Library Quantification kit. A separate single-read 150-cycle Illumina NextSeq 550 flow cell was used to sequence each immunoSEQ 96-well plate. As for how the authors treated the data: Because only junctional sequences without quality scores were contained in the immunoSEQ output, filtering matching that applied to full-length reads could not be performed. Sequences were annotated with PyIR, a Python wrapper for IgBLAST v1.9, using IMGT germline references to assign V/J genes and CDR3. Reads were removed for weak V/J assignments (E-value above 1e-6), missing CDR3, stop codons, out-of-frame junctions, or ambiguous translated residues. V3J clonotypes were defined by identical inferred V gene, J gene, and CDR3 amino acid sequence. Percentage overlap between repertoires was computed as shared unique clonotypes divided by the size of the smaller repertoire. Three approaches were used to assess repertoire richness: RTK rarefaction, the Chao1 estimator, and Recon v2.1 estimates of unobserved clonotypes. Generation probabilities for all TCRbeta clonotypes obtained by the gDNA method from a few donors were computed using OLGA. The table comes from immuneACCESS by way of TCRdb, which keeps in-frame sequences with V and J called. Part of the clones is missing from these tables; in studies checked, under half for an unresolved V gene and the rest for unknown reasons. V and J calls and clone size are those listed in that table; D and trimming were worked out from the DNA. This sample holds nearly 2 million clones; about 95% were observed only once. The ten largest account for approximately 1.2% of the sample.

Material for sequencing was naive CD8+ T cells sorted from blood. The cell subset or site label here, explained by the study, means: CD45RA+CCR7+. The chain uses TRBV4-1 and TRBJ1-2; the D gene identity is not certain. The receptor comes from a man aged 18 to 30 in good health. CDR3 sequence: CASSQDTGWSYTF. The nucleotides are TGCGCCAGCAGCCAAGATACGGGTTGGAGCTACACCTTC.